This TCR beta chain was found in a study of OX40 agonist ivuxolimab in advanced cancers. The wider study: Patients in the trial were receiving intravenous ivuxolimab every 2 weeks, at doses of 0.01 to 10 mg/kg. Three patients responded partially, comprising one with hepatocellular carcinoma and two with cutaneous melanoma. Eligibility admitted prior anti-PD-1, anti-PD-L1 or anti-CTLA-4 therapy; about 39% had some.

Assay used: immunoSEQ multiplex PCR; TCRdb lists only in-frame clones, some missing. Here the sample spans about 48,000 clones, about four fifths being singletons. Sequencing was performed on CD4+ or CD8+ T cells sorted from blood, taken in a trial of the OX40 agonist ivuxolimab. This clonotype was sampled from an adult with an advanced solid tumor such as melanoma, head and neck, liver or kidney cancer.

CDR3 amino acids: CASTNRANEKLFF. The CDR3 DNA reads as TGTGCCAGTACCAATCGGGCTAATGAAAAACTGTTTTTT. The chain combines TRBV19 with TRBJ1-4; no definite D call. The CDR3 consists of 13 residues. The V and J ends lost 7 bases and 3 bases respectively, with 9 bases between them. Germline CDR1 and CDR2: LNHDA and SQIVND (reference sequence).